This TCR beta chain was recovered during a study of technical replicates of blood from several donors. Profiling relied on immunoSEQ multiplex PCR, and the TCRdb table lists in-frame clones only, not all of them. The sample holds fewer than 60,000 clones; about 90% are singletons and the top ten take about 3.8%. V shed 0 bases and J 3 bases; nucleotides not matched to a gene: 11. The CDR3 spans 19 residues. Germline V gene lookup returns CDR1 SGHRS and CDR2 YFSETQ. Specimen: PBMCs. The chain links TRBV5-1 to TRBJ2-3; 12 bases fit TRBD2. The source of this sequence is a human donor in good health. Some clones in this sample may be carry-over from other donors' samples. The CDR3 is CASSLGLAGGPRGTDTQYF. CDR3 bases: TGCGCCAGCAGCTTGGGGCTAGCGGGAGGGCCGCGAGGAACAGATACGCAGTATTTT.